One sample yielded the 13 T cell receptor beta chains listed below, sequenced in a study of T cells in Graves' hyperthyroidism and ophthalmopathy (dated by TCRdb to the late 2010s). To prepare the library, multiplex PCR was applied. Sequencing was performed on an Illumina HiSeq 2000. TCR beta CDR3 regions were amplified from RNA transcripts. For the first round of RT-PCR on the TCR CDR3, the HTBI primer set was used together with the Qiagen OneStep RT-PCR kit. The public reads were run again by TCRdb, first through fastp at Q25 and then through MiXCR, and only productive beta chains were kept. Merged by CDR3 protein, the rows form single entries marked with the most common genes and DNA. Within this sample are approximately 400,000 distinct CDR3 sequences, with more than 15% of them counted one time only. The ten largest clonotypes hold about 30% of the sample. Sequencing used blood. Receptor source: a woman aged 18-29 years with Graves' hyperthyroidism that later progressed to Graves' ophthalmopathy.

The rearrangement joins TRBV29-1 to TRBJ2-5, with no clear D. The CDR3 length is 15 residues. V gave up 5 bases and J gave up 0 bases, with 16 bases separating them. Germline CDR1 and CDR2: SQVTM and ANQGSEA. CDR3 in DNA: TGCAGCGTTCGCCCTCTTACTGGCTACCAAGAGACCCAGTACTTC. It encodes CSVRPLTGYQETQYF. The variable domain in full, with the rest retrieved from reference TRBV29-1 and TRBJ2-5, is SAVISQKPSRDICQRGTSLTIQCQVDSQVTMMFWYRQQPGQSLTLIATANQGSEATYESGFVIDKFPISRPNLTFSTLTVSNMSPEDSSIYLCSVRPLTGYQETQYFGPGTRLLVL.

This clonotype has just a few counts. This chain uses TRBV24-1 with TRBJ1-4; D is unclear. This CDR3 is built from 15 residues. Trimming stripped 3 bases from V and 0 bases from J, with 7 bases between. Per the germline V gene, CDR1 is KGHDR and CDR2 is SFDVKD. The CDR3 spells CATSDTRATNEKLFF. The CDR3 DNA follows: TGTGCCACCAGTGATACGCGGGCAACTAATGAAAAACTGTTTTTT.

J is TRBJ2-7 and V is TRBV9, with D maybe TRBD2 (6 bases). CDR3 length equals 14 residues. V was shortened by 0 bases and J by 3 bases, with 10 bases between the two germline ends. Germline V gene sequence: CDR1 SGDLS, CDR2 YYNGEE. The CDR3 DNA follows: TGTGCCAGCAGCGTAGGGCAGGAGGGCTACGAGCAGTACTTC. The encoded protein is CASSVGQEGYEQYF.

In this sample, this clonotype turned up a few times. This chain joins TRBV5-4 and TRBJ2-3, with TRBD1 identical over 8 bases. This CDR3 is 15 amino acids long. The V gene's germline CDR1 is SGHNT and CDR2 YYREEE (reference sequence). Trimming cost V 4 bases and J 1 base; bases outside gene matches: 5. CDR3 sequence reads: CASSNEDRGTDTQYF. The CDR3 DNA reads TGTGCCAGCAGCAATGAGGACAGGGGCACAGATACGCAGTATTTT.

The V call is TRBV10-3, the J call TRBJ2-3; 11 bases align to TRBD2. The CDR3 loop spans 16 amino acids. Germline CDR1 and CDR2: ENHRY and SYGVKD. Trimming removed 0 bases from V and 9 bases from J; junction bases left unmatched: 8. The CDR3, as DNA: TGTGCCATCAGTGAGTCTAGCGGGAGGGCCCTCGGGACGCAGTATTTT. It translates to CAISESSGRALGTQYF.

As concerns this clonotype: The junction and the germline gene differ at one end; a read error may be behind it. The chain has TRBV25-1 and TRBJ1-6; 10 bases map to TRBD1. The CDR3 runs to 16 residues. CDR1 is MGHDK, CDR2 SYGVNS, per germline. The CDR3 coding sequence is TGTGCCAGCAGTCCGCAGGACAGGGGGTATACTTCACCCCTCCACTTT. The encoded protein is CASSPQDRGYTSPLHF. The full variable domain, rest sourced from reference TRBV25-1 and TRBJ1-6, is EADIYQTPRYLVIGTGKKITLECSQTMGHDKMYWYQQDPGMELHLIHYSYGVNSTEKGDLSSESTVSRIRTEHFPLTLESARPSHTSQYLCASSPQDRGYTSPLHFGNGTRLTVT.

A remark on this clonotype: It is unclear where the CDR3 begins or ends on the DNA, so no DNA is shown, and the CDR3 is as TCRdb lists it. The rearrangement links TRBV7-8 to TRBJ1-2; no DNA check was done on the table's D call, TRBD1. Germline-derived CDR1 and CDR2 are SGHVS and FQNEAQ. The CDR3 has 16 amino acids, counting both end residues. The CDR3 is CASSRIFAYGIRARTF.

The gene calls are TRBV5-1 and TRBJ2-3, with D tentatively TRBD2 (5 bases). CDR3 size: 15 residues. The V end lost 4 bases, the J end lost 5 bases, and 17 bases lay between the germline ends. Germline V gene lookup returns CDR1 SGHRS and CDR2 YFSETQ. DNA for the CDR3: TGCGCCAGCAGCCCGGGGTCCCGGCTCTTAGATACGCAGTATTTT. Protein sequence: CASSPGSRLLDTQYF.

This chain connects TRBV30 to TRBJ2-1; TRBD2 aligns across 7 bases. The CDR3 is 14 residues long. Germline CDR1 GTSNPN, CDR2 SVGIG (reference sequence). J gave up 0 bases and V 7 bases, and 6 bases lay outside the gene matches. The CDR3 loop is CASGGPSSYNEQFF. The CDR3 region has the DNA TGTGCCTCGGGAGGCCCCAGCTCCTACAATGAGCAGTTCTTC.

This clonotype was counted ten times or more. The chain couples TRBV28 to TRBJ2-3; a possible D gene is TRBD2 (8 bases). Germline values: CDR1 MDHEN, CDR2 SYDVKM. The CDR3 covers 17 residues. Trimming took off 4 bases at V and 4 bases at J, with 21 bases between the two ends. CDR3: CASSYRGSGIMSDTQYF. The CDR3 DNA is TGTGCCAGCAGTTACAGGGGTAGCGGGATTATGTCAGATACGCAGTATTTT.

This clonotype has a count of ten or more. The chain has TRBV6-1 and TRBJ1-5; 10 nucleotides agree with TRBD1. The V gene's germline CDR1 is MNHNS and CDR2 SASEGT. This CDR3 spans 15 amino acids. V dropped 5 bases and J dropped 5; count of bases not matched to a gene: 6. The CDR3 loop is CASSPGQGVHQPQHF. The CDR3 DNA reads TGTGCCAGCAGTCCTGGACAGGGGGTTCATCAGCCCCAGCATTTT.

J is TRBJ2-3 and V is TRBV20-1, with TRBD2 matching 14 bases. Per germline, CDR1 DFQATT and CDR2 SNEGSKA (reference sequence). V shed 1 base and J 0 bases; nucleotides not matched to a gene: 12. This CDR3 is 20 amino acids long. CDR3 DNA: TGCAGTGCTAGAGGATTGGGACTAGCGGGAGAAGGGACTAGCACAGATACGCAGTATTTT. Its protein product is CSARGLGLAGEGTSTDTQYF.

This clonotype has a count of ten or more. V usage is TRBV5-1 and J usage is TRBJ2-7, with 12 bases aligning to TRBD2. CDR3 length: 17 residues. V was pared by 0 bases and J by 3 bases, with 7 bases of the junction left unmatched. From germline, CDR1 is SGHRS and CDR2 YFSETQ. CDR3 sequence reads: CASSLGLAGGDLYEQYF. The CDR3 DNA reads as TGCGCCAGCAGCTTGGGCCTAGCGGGAGGGGACCTCTACGAGCAGTACTTC. Filled out from reference TRBV5-1 and TRBJ2-7, the complete variable domain reads KAGVTQTPRYLIKTRGQQVTLSCSPISGHRSVSWYQQTPGQGLQFLFEYFSETQRNKGNFPGRFSGRQFSNSRSEMNVSTLELGDSALYLCASSLGLAGGDLYEQYFGPGTRLTVT.